This TCR beta chain was recorded in a study of OX40 agonist ivuxolimab in advanced cancers. Study as a whole: Ivuxolimab is a fully human IgG2 antibody that activates OX40 (CD134).

Comment on this clone: Its target is unknown.

CDR1 and CDR2 from the germline V gene are WNHNN and SYGVQD (reference sequence). There are 12 residues in the CDR3. The trim removed 3 bases at V and 11 bases at J, leaving 6 bases unmatched. Findings of the study overall: Determination of antigen specificity was not performed for the expanded peripheral T cells.

Produced via immunoSEQ multiplex PCR; TCRdb's table is partial and in-frame only. The sample includes 70,000 to 80,000 clones, approximately 94% seen only once; the top ten take 15% to 17%. The receptor comes from an adult with an advanced solid tumor such as melanoma, head and neck, liver or kidney cancer. This material consisted of CD4+ or CD8+ T cells sorted from blood, taken in a trial of the OX40 agonist ivuxolimab. The rearrangement links TRBV10-1 to TRBJ1-1, with 7 bases aligning to TRBD1. CDR3 in DNA: TGCGCCAGCAGTGATCAAGGGGGCAGGGCTTTCTTT. Its protein is CASSDQGGRAFF.